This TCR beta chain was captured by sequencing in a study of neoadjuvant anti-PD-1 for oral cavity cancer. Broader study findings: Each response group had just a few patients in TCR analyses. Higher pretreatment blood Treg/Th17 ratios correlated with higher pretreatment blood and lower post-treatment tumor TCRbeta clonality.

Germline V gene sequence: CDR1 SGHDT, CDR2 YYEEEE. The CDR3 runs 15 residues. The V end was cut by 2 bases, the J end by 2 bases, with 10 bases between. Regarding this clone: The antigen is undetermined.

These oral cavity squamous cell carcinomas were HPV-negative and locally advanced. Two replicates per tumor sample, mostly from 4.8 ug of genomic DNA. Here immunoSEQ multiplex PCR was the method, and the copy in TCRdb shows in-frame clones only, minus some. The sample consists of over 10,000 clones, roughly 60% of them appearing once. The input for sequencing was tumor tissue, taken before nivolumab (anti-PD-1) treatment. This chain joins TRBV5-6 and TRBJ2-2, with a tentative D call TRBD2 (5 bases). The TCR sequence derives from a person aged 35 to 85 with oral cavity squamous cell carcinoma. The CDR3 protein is CASSFWPGNTGELFF. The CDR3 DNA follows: TGTGCCAGCAGCTTTTGGCCGGGAAACACCGGGGAGCTGTTTTTT.